This paragraph reports one TCR beta chain. As yet, its antigen is unknown. Patients were excluded because of uncontrolled infection, other autoimmune disease, pregnancy or lactation. Diagnoses were made from clinical symptoms, serum measures (thyroxine and TRAb), thyroid ultrasound and orbital computed tomography. PBMCs were derived from 9.5 to 10 ml fresh peripheral blood. This CDR3 has 16 amino acids. V was pared by 6 bases and J by 5 bases, with 22 bases between. Amplification yielded TCR beta CDR3 regions, with RNA transcripts as the source. The HTBI set primed first-round TCR CDR3 RT-PCR. From the multiplex PCR reads, TCRdb called clonotypes with MiXCR, one entry per CDR3 protein. The sample lists a few hundred thousand distinct CDR3 sequences; roughly 20% were seen once. This sample was included in a study of T cells in Graves' hyperthyroidism and ophthalmopathy. Points from the study as a whole: Among clonotypes expanded in thyroid above 0.001, most were also found in blood.

Input material: blood. The rearrangement uses TRBV12-3 or TRBV12-4 and TRBJ1-1; tentatively, D is TRBD1 (5 bases). The TCR comes from a man aged 18 to 30 with Graves' hyperthyroidism. The DNA for the CDR3 is TGTGCCAGCAGCTACTCGATAGTTAGGGGTTTAACTGAAGCTTTCTTT. Translating it yields CASSYSIVRGLTEAFF.